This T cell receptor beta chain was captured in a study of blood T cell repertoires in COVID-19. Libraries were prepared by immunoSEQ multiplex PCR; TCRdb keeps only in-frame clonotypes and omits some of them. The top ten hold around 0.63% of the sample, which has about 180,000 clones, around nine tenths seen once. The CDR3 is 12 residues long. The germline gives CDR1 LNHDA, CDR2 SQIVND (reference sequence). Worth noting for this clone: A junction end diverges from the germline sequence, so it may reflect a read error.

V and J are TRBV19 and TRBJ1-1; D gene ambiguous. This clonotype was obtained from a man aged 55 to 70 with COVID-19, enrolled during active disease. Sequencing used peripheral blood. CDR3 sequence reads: CASSESVGTALF. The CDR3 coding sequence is TGTGCCAGTAGTGAGTCGGTAGGTACAGCACTTTTT.